Listed here are 27 T cell receptor beta chains from one sample, sequenced in a study of chemoradiotherapy in HPV16-positive cancers. Clones were read by immunoSEQ multiplex PCR, and TCRdb kept only the in-frame ones, dropping some. This table has tens of thousands of clones, approximately 88% appearing once. The material was blood, obtained from a patient who underwent chemoradiotherapy. All receptors come from a human donor with HPV-associated anogenital cancer.

The rearrangement uses TRBV27 and TRBJ2-1; the D call may be TRBD1 or TRBD2 (5 bases each). Trimming took off 8 bases at V and 3 bases at J, with 5 bases between the two ends. The CDR3 is made up of 11 amino acids. From germline, CDR1 is MNHEY and CDR2 SMNVEV (reference sequence). The DNA of the CDR3 is TGTGCCAGCGGGGGCTACAATGAGCAGTTCTTC. It encodes CASGGYNEQFF.

V gene TRBV28 combines with J gene TRBJ1-1, with D hard to call. This CDR3 is built from 16 residues. Trimming stripped 4 bases from V and 2 bases from J, with 17 bases between. Germline lookup yields CDR1 MDHEN and CDR2 SYDVKM. The CDR3 DNA reads as TGTGCCAGCAGTTCCTCAAGGACTGAGGGAAACACTGAAGCTTTCTTT. It is translated as CASSSSRTEGNTEAFF.

The chain carries TRBV13 and TRBJ2-5, with D unclear. CDR3 length: 14 residues. Trimming took 4 bases from V and 5 from J, leaving 14 bases between them. Germline CDR1 reads PRHDT; CDR2 reads FYEKMQ (reference sequence). CDR3 loop: CASSSRSQGETQYF. The CDR3 DNA reads as TGTGCCAGCAGCTCCAGGTCGCAAGGGGAGACCCAGTACTTC.

The rearrangement links TRBV2 to TRBJ1-2, with D possibly TRBD1 on 6 matching bases. V dropped 8 bases and J dropped 8 bases, with 18 bases sitting between them. The CDR3 length is 13 residues. CDR1 and CDR2 (germline): SNHLY, FYNNEI. The DNA of the CDR3 is TGTGCCAGCCCCGACGGTGACACAGGGGGCTACACCTTC. This encodes CASPDGDTGGYTF.

This clone was seen a handful of times. The chain couples TRBV27 to TRBJ1-4, with TRBD1 matching 8 bases. CDR1 and CDR2 (germline): MNHEY, SMNVEV (reference sequence). This CDR3 comprises 13 residues. V lost 7 bases and J lost 7; bases outside the gene matches: 5. Here the CDR3 DNA reads TGTGCCAGCACCCCCGGGACAGGTGAAAAACTGTTTTTT. Translating it yields CASTPGTGEKLFF. Based on the CDR3 plus reference TRBV27 and TRBJ1-4, the full variable domain is EAQVTQNPRYLITVTGKKLTVTCSQNMNHEYMSWYRQDPGLGLRQIYYSMNVEVTDKGDVPEGYKVSRKEKRNFPLILESPSPNQTSLYFCASTPGTGEKLFFGSGTQLSVL.

The rearrangement links TRBV6-6 to TRBJ2-3, with D perhaps matching TRBD1 or TRBD2 (5 bases each). The ends were cut back, 0 bases at V and 5 bases at J, with 12 bases in the middle. This CDR3 region has 15 residues. CDR1 is MNHNY, CDR2 SVGAGI, per germline (reference sequence). The CDR3 DNA follows: TGTGCCAGCAGTTACTCTGGGGGATTGGGAGATACGCAGTATTTT. The encoded protein is CASSYSGGLGDTQYF.

The V gene is TRBV11-2, the J gene TRBJ2-7, with D unclear. This CDR3 region has 15 residues. V dropped 0 bases and J dropped 2 bases, with 11 bases sitting between them. The germline gives CDR1 SGHAT, CDR2 FQNNGV. Here the CDR3 reads CASSLDLGRTYEQYF. The CDR3 nucleotides read TGTGCCAGCAGCTTAGATCTGGGCAGAACCTACGAGCAGTACTTC.

The chain couples TRBV4-2 to TRBJ2-7; 9 bases are shared with TRBD1. The V gene's germline CDR1 is LGHNA and CDR2 YNFKEQ. The J segment lost 2 bases and the V segment lost 4 bases, leaving 9 bases of the junction unmatched. This CDR3 comprises 16 residues. The DNA for the CDR3 is TGTGCCAGCAGCCGCACCGGGACAGGGATCGCCTACGAGCAGTACTTC. It yields the protein CASSRTGTGIAYEQYF.

J is TRBJ1-2 and V is TRBV28, with a tentative D call TRBD1 (6 bases). The CDR3 runs to 15 residues. CDR1 is MDHEN, CDR2 SYDVKM, per germline. V was pared by 4 bases and J by 4 bases, with 16 bases between. The CDR3 reads CASSSHPTGGYGYTF. CDR3 bases: TGTGCCAGCAGTTCTCACCCGACAGGTGGCTATGGCTACACCTTC.

The V gene is TRBV6-1, the J gene TRBJ2-3; no definite D call. CDR1 and CDR2 from the germline V gene are MNHNS and SASEGT. This CDR3 region has 14 residues. V dropped 2 bases and J dropped 7 bases, with 13 bases sitting between them. The CDR3 bases are TGTGCCAGCAGTGAATCCACCGGACGAAATACGCAGTATTTT. It is translated as CASSESTGRNTQYF.

V and J are TRBV5-1 and TRBJ1-3; D not certain. This CDR3 region has 14 residues. Trimming left V 0 bases short and J 8 bases short, with 12 bases between. Germline V gene sequence: CDR1 SGHRS, CDR2 YFSETQ. As DNA, the CDR3 is TGCGCCAGCAGCTTGGCCGGGGTGATCGACACCATATATTTT. Protein product: CASSLAGVIDTIYF.

The chain couples TRBV7-2 to TRBJ1-1; 8 nucleotides line up with TRBD1. V trimming: 5 bases; J trimming: 5 bases; junction bases outside the gene matches: 10. CDR1 is SGHTA, CDR2 FQGNSA, per germline. CDR3 length equals 15 residues. The CDR3 region has the DNA TGTGCCAGCAGCCCCCCAGGGGGCCAGGGGACTGAAGCTTTCTTT. Translating it yields CASSPPGGQGTEAFF.

The chain links TRBV5-1 to TRBJ2-5, with D tentatively TRBD1 or TRBD2 (5 bases each). CDR1 SGHRS and CDR2 YFSETQ come from the germline V gene. The CDR3 spans 14 residues. Trimming cost V 5 bases and J 3 bases, with 14 bases left between them. The CDR3 sequence: CASSLRGGEETQYF. The CDR3 nucleotides are TGCGCCAGCAGTCTGAGGGGCGGTGAAGAGACCCAGTACTTC.

The chain recombines TRBV19 with TRBJ1-2, with D tentatively TRBD1 (6 bases). This CDR3 comprises 16 residues. The V gene's germline CDR1 is LNHDA and CDR2 SQIVND (reference sequence). Between the trimmed V and J ends, which lost 3 bases and 5 bases, there was a span of 19 bases. CDR3 loop: CASSIYKDSSSYGYTF. Here the CDR3 DNA reads TGTGCCAGTAGTATCTACAAGGACAGCTCGAGTTATGGCTACACCTTC.

J is TRBJ2-1 and V is TRBV11-2, with D possibly being TRBD2 (8 bases). The CDR3 has 18 amino acids. Germline CDR1 is SGHAT and CDR2 is FQNNGV. Trimming removed 5 bases at V and 1 base at J, with 21 bases between. The CDR3 nucleotides are TGTGCCAGCAGCCCGGGGGGGGTTGACAGGGCATCCTACAATGAGCAGTTCTTC. It yields the protein CASSPGGVDRASYNEQFF.

This clone was observed once. V gene TRBV27 combines with J gene TRBJ2-3, with D perhaps TRBD2 (5 bases). V lost 3 bases, J lost 0 bases, and 16 bases lay in between. This CDR3 is built from 17 residues. The germline CDR1 and CDR2 sequences are MNHEY and SMNVEV (reference sequence). The CDR3 protein is CASSFRSGGSSTDTQYF. CDR3 DNA: TGTGCCAGCAGTTTTAGGTCCGGAGGCTCTAGCACAGATACGCAGTATTTT.

The chain carries TRBV10-3 and TRBJ1-2, with 7 positions matching TRBD1. Germline CDR1 and CDR2: ENHRY and SYGVKD. Trimming at V came to 7 bases and at J to 8 bases, leaving 7 bases not matched to a gene. This CDR3 is 12 amino acids long. The CDR3 coding sequence is TGTGCCATCATGCGGCAGGGGGACGGCTACACCTTC. Translating gives CAIMRQGDGYTF.

The chain carries TRBV6-6 and TRBJ1-5; D is undetermined. Trimming cost V 6 bases and J 10 bases, with 13 bases left between them. CDR1 is MNHNY, CDR2 SVGAGI, per germline (reference sequence). This CDR3 spans 12 amino acids. CDR3 loop: CASSLTSGPQHF. CDR3 bases: TGTGCCAGCAGCCTAACGTCCGGTCCCCAGCATTTT.

The chain carries TRBV5-1 and TRBJ2-3, with D uncertain. The CDR3 covers 14 residues. The V gene's germline CDR1 is SGHRS and CDR2 YFSETQ. The ends were cut back, 3 bases at V and 0 bases at J, with 8 bases in the middle. The CDR3 here is CASSSLLSTDTQYF. The CDR3 nucleotides read TGCGCCAGCAGCTCTCTACTGAGCACAGATACGCAGTATTTT.

The CDR3 region has the DNA TGTGCCAGCAGCTCCCCGACTAGCGGGATGTACGAGCAGTACTTC. Residues: CASSSPTSGMYEQYF. The chain joins TRBV9 to TRBJ2-7; 11 bases align to TRBD2. The V gene end was trimmed by 4 bases and the J gene end by 4 bases; junction bases not matched to a gene: 7. Germline CDR1 reads SGDLS; CDR2 reads YYNGEE. The CDR3 is 15 amino acids. The entire variable domain, with the rest obtained from reference TRBV9 and TRBJ2-7, is as follows: DSGVTQTPKHLITATGQRVTLRCSPRSGDLSVYWYQQSLDQGLQFLIQYYNGEERAKGNILERFSAQQFPDLHSELNLSSLELGDSALYFCASSSPTSGMYEQYFGPGTRLTVT.

Only a few counts were recorded for this clone. The CDR3 loop reads CASSRPPQTELGRETQYF. In nucleotides, the CDR3 is TGTGCCAGTTCCCGACCCCCGCAGACAGAACTAGGACGGGAGACCCAGTACTTC. This chain uses TRBV19 with TRBJ2-5; perhaps D is TRBD1 or TRBD2 (5 bases each). The V end lost 8 bases, the J end lost 5 bases, and 30 bases lay between the germline ends. The CDR3 is made up of 18 amino acids. Germline V gene sequence: CDR1 LNHDA, CDR2 SQIVND (reference sequence).

The chain joins TRBV28 to TRBJ2-7, with D possibly TRBD1 on 6 matching bases. Germline CDR1 reads MDHEN; CDR2 reads SYDVKM. The CDR3 runs to 17 residues. V lost 3 bases to trimming and J lost 4 bases, with 22 bases between them. As DNA, the CDR3 is TGTGCCAGCAGTTTTCCTATCTGGGCAGGGGACCTTTACGAGCAGTACTTC. Translated: CASSFPIWAGDLYEQYF.

The chain joins TRBV11-2 to TRBJ1-1, with 8 positions matching TRBD1. The germline V gene has CDR1 SGHAT and CDR2 FQNNGV. There are 15 residues in the CDR3. V lost 4 bases and J lost 1; bases outside the gene matches: 5. This CDR3 reads CASSSPGTGNTEAFF. The CDR3 nucleotides read TGTGCCAGCAGCTCACCCGGGACAGGGAACACTGAAGCTTTCTTT.

This chain joins TRBV29-1 and TRBJ2-3; D uncertain. The V gene's germline CDR1 is SQVTM and CDR2 ANQGSEA. CDR3 length equals 17 residues. V was cut by 2 bases and J by 3 bases, with 21 bases left in between. CDR3 sequence reads: CSVELSWLLSMTDTQYF. The CDR3 DNA reads as TGCAGCGTTGAATTATCCTGGCTCCTGAGTATGACAGATACGCAGTATTTT.

V usage is TRBV2 and J usage is TRBJ1-5, with a tentative D call TRBD1 (5 bases). Trimming pared 3 bases from V and 8 bases from J, leaving 14 bases between. Germline V gene lookup returns CDR1 SNHLY and CDR2 FYNNEI. The CDR3 totals 14 residues. The CDR3 sequence is CASSDRRGAEPQHF. Here the CDR3 DNA reads TGTGCCAGCAGTGACCGAAGGGGTGCGGAGCCCCAGCATTTT. The full variable domain, with the rest looked up from reference TRBV2 and TRBJ1-5, is EPEVTQTPSHQVTQMGQEVILRCVPISNHLYFYWYRQILGQKVEFLVSFYNNEISEKSEIFDDQFSVERPDGSNFTLKIRSTKLEDSAMYFCASSDRRGAEPQHFGDGTRLSIL.

The chain couples TRBV6-1 to TRBJ1-1; no clear D. The germline V gene encodes CDR1 MNHNS and CDR2 SASEGT. This CDR3 has 12 residues. Trimming pared 6 bases from V and 1 base from J, leaving 6 bases between. In DNA form, the CDR3 reads TGTGCCAGCAGGAAGACGAACACTGAAGCTTTCTTT. Translating it yields CASRKTNTEAFF.

The chain couples TRBV7-2 to TRBJ1-5, with no clear D. Germline V gene lookup returns CDR1 SGHTA and CDR2 FQGNSA. This CDR3 comprises 15 residues. Trimming left V 1 base short and J 0 bases short, with 7 bases between. The CDR3 sequence: CASSLDQISNQPQHF. The CDR3 nucleotides read TGTGCCAGCAGCTTAGACCAGATTAGCAATCAGCCCCAGCATTTT.